The 22 T cell receptor beta chains presented below share a single source sample, sequenced in a study of blood T cell repertoires in COVID-19. Produced via immunoSEQ multiplex PCR; TCRdb's table is partial and in-frame only. The sample yields 130,000 to 150,000 clones, 65% to 85% seen once. Sequencing was done on a sample of peripheral blood. These receptors were taken from a man between 60 and 70 years old with active or convalescent COVID-19.

This rearrangement joins TRBV28 to TRBJ2-1; unclear D gene. Per germline, CDR1 MDHEN and CDR2 SYDVKM. V lost 1 base and J lost 9, with 7 bases in between. The CDR3 extends over 12 amino acids. This CDR3 is CASSLSTGEQFF. Here the CDR3 DNA reads TGTGCCAGCAGTTTATCCACCGGTGAGCAGTTCTTC. The variable domain in full, completed from reference TRBV28 and TRBJ2-1, reads DVKVTQSSRYLVKRTGEKVFLECVQDMDHENMFWYRQDPGLGLRLIYFSYDVKMKEKGDIPEGYSVSREKKERFSLILESASTNQTSMYLCASSLSTGEQFFGPGTRLTVL.

The chain carries TRBV27 and TRBJ2-7, with D possibly matching TRBD1 (6 bases). Per the germline V gene, CDR1 is MNHEY and CDR2 is SMNVEV (reference sequence). CDR3 length: 14 amino acids. V was shortened by 2 bases and J by 3 bases, with 11 bases between the two germline ends. The CDR3 here is CASSLQGISYEQYF. The CDR3, as DNA: TGTGCCAGCAGTTTACAGGGGATCAGCTACGAGCAGTACTTC.

The chain recombines TRBV5-1 with TRBJ1-1; 7 bases map to TRBD1. Looked up from germline, CDR1 is SGHRS and CDR2 is YFSETQ. This CDR3 has 14 residues. Trimming took 5 bases from V and 0 from J; bases not matched to a gene: 4. CDR3 protein: CASSLTGLNTEAFF. The CDR3 DNA sequence: TGCGCCAGCAGTTTGACAGGGCTGAACACTGAAGCTTTCTTT.

J is TRBJ1-5 and V is TRBV7-2, with 11 bases lining up with TRBD1. V shed 8 bases and J 4 bases; nucleotides not matched to a gene: 1. The CDR3 covers 13 residues. Germline CDR1 and CDR2: SGHTA and FQGNSA. CDR3 amino acids: CASGTGGNQPQHF. CDR3 nucleotide sequence: TGTGCCAGCGGGACAGGGGGTAATCAGCCCCAGCATTTT.

This clone was observed a handful of times. The chain recombines TRBV18 with TRBJ2-7; D may be TRBD2 (5 bases). Germline V gene data show CDR1 as KGHSH and CDR2 as LQKENI. Trimming pared 2 bases from V and 7 bases from J, leaving 24 bases between. The length of the CDR3 is 17 residues. The CDR3 nucleotides read TGTGCCAGCTCACCAGTCGGACCAAGCGGTAACACTATAGAGCAGTACTTC. Translating it yields CASSPVGPSGNTIEQYF.

This chain joins TRBV5-1 and TRBJ2-3; TRBD2 aligns across 15 bases. The CDR3 has 15 residues. Germline V CDR1 and CDR2: SGHRS, YFSETQ. V was pared by 5 bases and J by 5 bases, with 3 bases of the junction left unmatched. The CDR3 DNA follows: TGCGCCAGCAGGCGGACTAGCGGGAGGGAAGATACGCAGTATTTT. It translates to CASRRTSGREDTQYF.

This clone was detected a few times. A junction end diverges from the germline sequence, so it may reflect a read error. The genes are TRBV28 and TRBJ2-7; no firm D call. Germline values: CDR1 MDHEN, CDR2 SYDVKM. The CDR3 runs 11 residues. CDR3 region: CASSSALGFGF. The DNA of the CDR3 is TGTGCCAGCAGCTCCGCACTCGGTTTCGGCTTC.

The J gene is TRBJ2-3, the V gene TRBV24-1, with a tentative D call TRBD1 (8 bases). Germline CDR1 KGHDR, CDR2 SFDVKD. The CDR3 is 15 residues long. V lost 4 bases and J 3 bases, leaving 13 bases between the germline ends. CDR3 sequence: CATSELQGGTDTQYF. The CDR3 DNA is TGTGCCACCAGTGAACTACAGGGGGGGACAGATACGCAGTATTTT.

This chain's CDR3 is CASSPVGQGDQPQHF. CDR3 coding DNA: TGTGCCAGCTCCCCTGTAGGTCAGGGTGATCAGCCCCAGCATTTT. The genes are TRBV18 and TRBJ1-5, with a weak D call TRBD1 (5 bases). Germline values: CDR1 KGHSH, CDR2 LQKENI. V lost 6 bases, J lost 5 bases, and 17 bases lay in between. The CDR3 loop spans 15 amino acids.

V gene TRBV5-8 combines with J gene TRBJ2-3; D is ambiguous. The ends were cut back, 3 bases at V and 2 bases at J, with 13 bases in the middle. There are 15 residues in the CDR3. Germline V gene sequence: CDR1 SGHTS, CDR2 YDEGEE. The CDR3 loop is CASSSTAVSTDTQYF. The CDR3 coding sequence is TGTGCCAGCAGCTCTACAGCAGTTTCCACAGATACGCAGTATTTT.

This chain uses TRBV2 with TRBJ2-7; D might be TRBD1 (5 bases). Germline loops: CDR1 SNHLY, CDR2 FYNNEI. Between the trimmed V and J ends, which lost 11 bases and 4 bases, there was a span of 24 bases. The CDR3 totals 15 residues. As DNA, the CDR3 is TGTGCCTTCTCACCCCCCCCGACAGTTACTTACGAGCAGTACTTC. Its protein product is CAFSPPPTVTYEQYF.

The chain has TRBV4-2 and TRBJ2-7; TRBD1 aligns across 11 bases. J was trimmed by 3 bases and V by 4 bases; bases with no gene match: 5. The CDR3 spans 15 residues. The germline CDR1 and CDR2 sequences are LGHNA and YNFKEQ. CDR3: CASSPRTGGFYEQYF. The CDR3 nucleotides are TGTGCCAGCAGCCCTCGGACAGGGGGCTTCTACGAGCAGTACTTC.

The chain is built from TRBV28 and TRBJ1-2; the D is unclear. Trimming pared 1 base from V and 2 bases from J, leaving 5 bases between. Germline V gene lookup returns CDR1 MDHEN and CDR2 SYDVKM. The CDR3 covers 13 residues. The CDR3 DNA follows: TGTGCCAGCAGTTTATCCGCGAACTATGGCTACACCTTC. It translates to CASSLSANYGYTF.

This chain links TRBV18 with TRBJ2-5; the D gene is possibly TRBD2 (5 bases). The CDR3 has 15 amino acids. Germline lookup yields CDR1 KGHSH and CDR2 LQKENI. Trimming took 3 bases from V and 3 from J, leaving 14 bases between them. The CDR3 reads CASSPPSRTEETQYF. The CDR3 DNA follows: TGTGCCAGCTCACCGCCGTCTAGGACTGAAGAGACCCAGTACTTC.

The J gene is TRBJ2-1, the V gene TRBV5-4, with 10 bases fitting TRBD2. There are 16 residues in the CDR3. J lost 7 bases, V lost 1 base, and 8 bases had no gene match. Looked up from germline, CDR1 is SGHNT and CDR2 is YYREEE (reference sequence). The CDR3 DNA sequence: TGTGCCAGCAGCTTGCGGTCTAGCGGGAGTGCGAATGAGCAGTTCTTC. Translated, it gives CASSLRSSGSANEQFF.

This clone was seen more than once but under ten times. The chain has TRBV11-2 and TRBJ2-1; D gene uncertain. V shed 0 bases and J shed 6 bases, with 3 bases lying between them. This CDR3 contains 12 residues. Germline-derived CDR1 and CDR2 are SGHAT and FQNNGV. The chain's CDR3 is CASSLDRNEQFF. The CDR3 nucleotides read TGTGCCAGCAGCTTAGATCGCAATGAGCAGTTCTTC.

The chain carries TRBV24-1 and TRBJ1-5, with a tentative D call TRBD1 (5 bases). V gave up 4 bases and J gave up 2 bases, with 17 bases separating them. Germline CDR1 and CDR2: KGHDR and SFDVKD. This CDR3 has 17 amino acids. The CDR3 spells CATSDPPQGGRNQPQHF. The CDR3 DNA reads TGTGCCACCAGTGACCCCCCCCAGGGAGGTCGCAATCAGCCCCAGCATTTT.

The chain joins TRBV19 to TRBJ1-2, with 8 bases lining up with TRBD1. CDR3 size: 14 residues. The V gene's germline CDR1 is LNHDA and CDR2 SQIVND (reference sequence). Trimming took 10 bases from V and 2 from J; bases not matched to a gene: 9. The CDR3 is CATTRTGTNYGYTF. The CDR3 nucleotides read TGTGCCACCACCCGGACAGGGACCAACTATGGCTACACCTTC.

This clone was seen a few times. The V call is TRBV4-1, the J call TRBJ2-2; 7 nucleotides align to TRBD1. The CDR3 sequence is 16 residues long. In germline, CDR1 is MGHRA, CDR2 YSYEKL. V was clipped by 1 base and J by 4 bases; unmatched bases: 6. The CDR3 reads CASSQGGTDSTGELFF. The DNA of the CDR3 is TGCGCCAGCAGCCAAGGTGGGACAGACTCCACCGGGGAGCTGTTTTTT.

This clone was seen only once. The chain couples TRBV29-1 to TRBJ1-1; 8 bases align to TRBD1. With V trimmed by 2 bases and J by 4 bases, 6 bases remained unmatched. The germline CDR1 and CDR2 sequences are SQVTM and ANQGSEA. The CDR3 consists of 14 residues. The DNA for the CDR3 is TGCAGCGTTGAAATCGGACAGGGAGCCACTGAAGCTTTCTTT. As protein: CSVEIGQGATEAFF.

The chain links TRBV29-1 to TRBJ2-1; D might be TRBD1 (5 bases). The CDR3 is 12 residues long. V was clipped by 2 bases and J by 8 bases, with 10 bases between them. The germline CDR1 and CDR2 sequences are SQVTM and ANQGSEA. In DNA, the CDR3 is TGCAGCGTTGAATTTCAGGGCTATGAGCAGTTCTTC. Translating gives CSVEFQGYEQFF.

This rearrangement joins TRBV5-1 to TRBJ1-2; no definite D call. V was pared by 2 bases and J by 2 bases, with 7 bases between. The germline V gene encodes CDR1 SGHRS and CDR2 YFSETQ. The CDR3 is 13 residues long. CDR3 in amino acids: CASSFAENYGYTF. DNA for the CDR3: TGCGCCAGCAGCTTCGCGGAAAACTATGGCTACACCTTC. Filled out from reference TRBV5-1 and TRBJ1-2, the complete variable domain reads KAGVTQTPRYLIKTRGQQVTLSCSPISGHRSVSWYQQTPGQGLQFLFEYFSETQRNKGNFPGRFSGRQFSNSRSEMNVSTLELGDSALYLCASSFAENYGYTFGSGTRLTVV.